A single T cell receptor beta chain is shown here with its context. Assay: immunoSEQ multiplex PCR; the TCRdb copy retains only in-frame clones and omits some. Of 150,000 to 200,000 clones listed, 80% to 90% were seen once; the top ten hold more than 1.3%. The data stem from a study of cytomegalovirus exposure and HLA in healthy donors. J lost 7 bases, V lost 0 bases, and 13 bases had no gene match. This CDR3 spans 17 amino acids. CDR1 SQVTM and CDR2 ANQGSEA come from the germline V gene. An approximately 120-subject validation cohort, separate from the approximately 610-subject first cohort, supplied the donors.

Source material: PBMCs. The chain links TRBV29-1 to TRBJ2-1; 9 bases are a match to TRBD2. This TCR derives from a woman aged 25-40 years in good health and CMV-seronegative. CDR3 region: CSVEDFAGGHILNEQFF. The CDR3, as DNA: TGCAGCGTTGAAGATTTTGCGGGGGGGCATATATTGAATGAGCAGTTCTTC.